The source of this T cell receptor (beta chain) is a study of vaccination effects on CD4 cells after COVID-19. Points from the study as a whole: Substantial clonal contraction characterized both infection- and vaccine-induced clones late after vaccination. Researchers report that only 1 of 255 vaccine-induced clones in healthy vaccinees cross-reacted with common cold coronaviruses.

Assay: immunoSEQ multiplex PCR; the TCRdb copy retains only in-frame clones and omits some. This sample has fewer than 30,000 clones, with 80% to 90% found just once. After expansion with viral peptide pools in the ViraFEST assay, antigen-specific CD4+ T cells were sequenced. Following 10 days of culture, CD4+ T cells were isolated. Participants got two doses of BNT162b2 or mRNA-1273 vaccine. On this clone: Its antigen is still unknown.

The CDR3 length is 11 residues. V dropped 6 bases and J dropped 0 bases, with 2 bases sitting between them. CDR1 and CDR2 from the germline V gene are ENHRY and SYGVKD. The specimen comprised CD4+ T cells from PBMCs cultured with HCoV-NL63 spike peptides, sampled after COVID-19 vaccination. This receptor was obtained from a human donor who received a COVID-19 vaccine. Some clones in this sample may be carry-over from other donors' samples. This chain uses TRBV10-3 with TRBJ1-1, with no clear D. DNA of the CDR3: TGTGCCATCAGACTGAACACTGAAGCTTTCTTT. It yields the protein CAIRLNTEAFF.